This T cell receptor (beta chain) comes out of a study of OX40 agonist ivuxolimab in advanced cancers. Turning to the study itself: It was ivuxolimab, an agonistic anti-OX40 (CD134) antibody, that patients were treated with.

With 4 bases removed from V and 0 bases from J, the gap between germline ends came to 22 bases. Germline V lookup: CDR1 MDHEN, CDR2 SYDVKM. The length of the CDR3 is 19 residues. Generated by immunoSEQ multiplex PCR, the TCRdb table keeps only in-frame clones and is missing some. The sample holds tens of thousands of clones, roughly nine tenths seen once. V and J are TRBV28 and TRBJ2-1; D is ambiguous. Sample: CD4+ or CD8+ T cells sorted from blood, taken in a trial of the OX40 agonist ivuxolimab. The clonotype was recovered from an adult with an advanced solid tumor such as melanoma, head and neck, liver or kidney cancer. Written as DNA, the CDR3 is TGTGCCAGCAGTTCCATTATAGCCTCTGCCGCAAACTCCTACAATGAGCAGTTCTTC. Encoded protein: CASSSIIASAANSYNEQFF.